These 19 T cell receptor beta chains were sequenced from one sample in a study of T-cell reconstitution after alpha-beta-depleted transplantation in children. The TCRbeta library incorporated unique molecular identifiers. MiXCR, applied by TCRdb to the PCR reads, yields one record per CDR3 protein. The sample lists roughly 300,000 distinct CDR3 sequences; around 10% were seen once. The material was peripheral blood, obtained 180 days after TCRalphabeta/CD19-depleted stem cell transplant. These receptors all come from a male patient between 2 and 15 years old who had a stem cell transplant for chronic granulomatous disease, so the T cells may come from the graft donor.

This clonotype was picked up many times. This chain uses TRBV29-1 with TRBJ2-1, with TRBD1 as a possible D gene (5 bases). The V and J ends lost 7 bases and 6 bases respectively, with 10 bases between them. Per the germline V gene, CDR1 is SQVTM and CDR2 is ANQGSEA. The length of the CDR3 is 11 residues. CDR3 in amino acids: CSGSDSNEQFF. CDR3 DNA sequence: TGCAGCGGAAGCGACAGCAATGAGCAGTTCTTC.

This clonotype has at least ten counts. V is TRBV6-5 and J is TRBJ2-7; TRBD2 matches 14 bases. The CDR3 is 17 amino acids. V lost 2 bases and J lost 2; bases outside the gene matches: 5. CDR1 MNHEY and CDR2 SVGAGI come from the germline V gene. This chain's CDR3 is CASSYERGLAGAYEQYF. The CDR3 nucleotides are TGTGCCAGCAGTTACGAGAGGGGACTAGCGGGAGCCTACGAGCAGTACTTC.

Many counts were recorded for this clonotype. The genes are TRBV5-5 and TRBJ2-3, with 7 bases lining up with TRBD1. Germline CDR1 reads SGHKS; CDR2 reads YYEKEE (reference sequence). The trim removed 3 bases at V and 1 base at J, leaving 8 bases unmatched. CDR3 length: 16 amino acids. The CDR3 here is CASSSKPGQRTDTQYF. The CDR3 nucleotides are TGTGCCAGCAGCTCAAAACCGGGACAGCGCACAGATACGCAGTATTTT.

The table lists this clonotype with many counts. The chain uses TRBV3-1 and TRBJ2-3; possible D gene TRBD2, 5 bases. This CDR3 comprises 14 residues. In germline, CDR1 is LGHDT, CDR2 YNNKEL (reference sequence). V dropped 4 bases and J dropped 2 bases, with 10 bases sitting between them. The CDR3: CASSPSGITDTQYF. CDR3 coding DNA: TGTGCCAGCAGCCCGTCCGGGATCACAGATACGCAGTATTTT.

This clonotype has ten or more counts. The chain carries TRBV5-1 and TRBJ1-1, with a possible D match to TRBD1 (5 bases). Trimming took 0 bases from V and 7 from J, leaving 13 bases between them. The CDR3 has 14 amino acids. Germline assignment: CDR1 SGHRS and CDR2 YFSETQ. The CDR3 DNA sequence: TGCGCCAGCAGCTTGGACAATGGGGGGGGTGAAGCTTTCTTT. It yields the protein CASSLDNGGGEAFF.

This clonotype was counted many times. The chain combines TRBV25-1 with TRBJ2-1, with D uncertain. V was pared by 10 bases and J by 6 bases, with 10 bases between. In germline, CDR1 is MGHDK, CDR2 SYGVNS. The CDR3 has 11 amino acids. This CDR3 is CATVIINEQFF. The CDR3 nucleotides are TGTGCCACCGTCATCATCAATGAGCAGTTCTTC.

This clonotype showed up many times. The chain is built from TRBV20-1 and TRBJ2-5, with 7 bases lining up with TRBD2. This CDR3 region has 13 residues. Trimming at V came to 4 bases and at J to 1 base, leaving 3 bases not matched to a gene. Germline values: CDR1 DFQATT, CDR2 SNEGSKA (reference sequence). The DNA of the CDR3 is TGCAGTGCTATTCTAGCGGCCCAAGAGACCCAGTACTTC. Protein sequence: CSAILAAQETQYF.

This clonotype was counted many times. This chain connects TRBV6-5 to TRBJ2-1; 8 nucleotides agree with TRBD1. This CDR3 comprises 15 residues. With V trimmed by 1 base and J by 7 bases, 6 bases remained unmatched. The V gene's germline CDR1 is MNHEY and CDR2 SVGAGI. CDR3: CASSYFQGALNEQFF. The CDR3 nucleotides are TGTGCCAGCAGTTACTTTCAGGGGGCATTGAATGAGCAGTTCTTC.

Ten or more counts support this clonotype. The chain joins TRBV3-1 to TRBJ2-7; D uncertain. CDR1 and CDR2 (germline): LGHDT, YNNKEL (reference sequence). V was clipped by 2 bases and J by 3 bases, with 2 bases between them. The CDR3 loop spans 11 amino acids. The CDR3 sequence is CASSQFYEQYF. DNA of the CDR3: TGTGCCAGCAGCCAATTCTACGAGCAGTACTTC.

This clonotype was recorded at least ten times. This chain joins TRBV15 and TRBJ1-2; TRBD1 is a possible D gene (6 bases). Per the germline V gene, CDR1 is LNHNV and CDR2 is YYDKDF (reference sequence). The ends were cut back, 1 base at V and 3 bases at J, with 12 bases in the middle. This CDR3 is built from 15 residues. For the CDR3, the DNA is TGTGCCACCAGCAGAGCCGAGGGGGGCGACTATGGCTACACCTTC. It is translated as CATSRAEGGDYGYTF.

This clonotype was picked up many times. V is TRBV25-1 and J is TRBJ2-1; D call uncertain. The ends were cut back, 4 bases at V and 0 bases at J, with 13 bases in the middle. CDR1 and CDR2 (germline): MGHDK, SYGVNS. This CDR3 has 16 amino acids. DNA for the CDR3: TGTGCCAGCAGTGGGGCTGGAGCCGCCTCCTACAATGAGCAGTTCTTC. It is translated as CASSGAGAASYNEQFF.

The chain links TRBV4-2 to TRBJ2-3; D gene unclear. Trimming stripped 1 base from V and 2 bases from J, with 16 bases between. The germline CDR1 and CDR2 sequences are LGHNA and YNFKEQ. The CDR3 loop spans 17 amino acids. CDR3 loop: CASSQGSVGQDTDTQYF. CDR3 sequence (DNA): TGTGCCAGCAGCCAAGGATCGGTGGGTCAGGACACAGATACGCAGTATTTT.

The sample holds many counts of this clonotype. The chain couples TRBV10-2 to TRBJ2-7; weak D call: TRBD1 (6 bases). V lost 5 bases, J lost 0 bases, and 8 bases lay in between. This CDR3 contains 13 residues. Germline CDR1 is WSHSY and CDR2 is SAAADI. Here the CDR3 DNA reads TGCGCCAGCAGTCAGGGGACCTCCTACGAGCAGTACTTC. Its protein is CASSQGTSYEQYF.

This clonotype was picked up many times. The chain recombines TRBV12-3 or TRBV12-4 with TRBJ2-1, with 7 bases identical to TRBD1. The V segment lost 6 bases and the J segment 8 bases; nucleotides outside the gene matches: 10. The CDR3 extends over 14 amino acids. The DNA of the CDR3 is TGTGCCAGCAGCCTCGACAGGGATACGGATGAGCAGTTCTTC. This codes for CASSLDRDTDEQFF.

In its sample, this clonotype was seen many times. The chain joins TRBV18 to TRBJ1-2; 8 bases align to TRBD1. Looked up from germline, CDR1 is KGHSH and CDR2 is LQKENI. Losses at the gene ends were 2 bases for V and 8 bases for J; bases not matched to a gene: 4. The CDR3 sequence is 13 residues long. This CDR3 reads CASSPGQGAGYTF. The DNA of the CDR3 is TGTGCCAGCTCACCAGGACAGGGAGCCGGCTACACCTTC.

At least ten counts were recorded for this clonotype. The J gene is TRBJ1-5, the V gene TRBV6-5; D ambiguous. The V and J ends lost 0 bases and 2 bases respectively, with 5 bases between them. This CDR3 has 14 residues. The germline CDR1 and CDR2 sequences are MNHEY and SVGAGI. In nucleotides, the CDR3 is TGTGCCAGCAGTTACTCGAGTGGCAATCAGCCCCAGCATTTT. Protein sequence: CASSYSSGNQPQHF.

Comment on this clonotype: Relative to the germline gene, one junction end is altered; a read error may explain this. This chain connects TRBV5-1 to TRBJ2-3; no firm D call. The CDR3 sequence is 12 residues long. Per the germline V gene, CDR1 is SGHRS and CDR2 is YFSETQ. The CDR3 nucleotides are TGCGCCAGCAGCACTAACACAGATACGCAGTCTTTT. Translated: CASSTNTDTQSF.

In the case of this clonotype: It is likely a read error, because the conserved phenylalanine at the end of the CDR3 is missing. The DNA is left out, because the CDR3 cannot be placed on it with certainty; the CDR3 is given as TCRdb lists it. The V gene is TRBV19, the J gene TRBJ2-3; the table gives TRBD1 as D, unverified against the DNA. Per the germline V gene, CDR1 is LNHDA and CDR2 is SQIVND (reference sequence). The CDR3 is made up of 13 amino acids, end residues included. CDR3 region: CASSPKGGLSESV.

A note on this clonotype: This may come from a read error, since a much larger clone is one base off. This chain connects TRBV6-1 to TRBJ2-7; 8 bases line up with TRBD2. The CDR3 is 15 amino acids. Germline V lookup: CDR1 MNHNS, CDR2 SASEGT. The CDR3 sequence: CASSKPGLGLYELYF. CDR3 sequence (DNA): TGTGCCAGCAGTAAACCGGGACTAGGCCTTTACGAGCTGTACTTC.